The 19 T cell receptor beta chains in this list originate from one sample, sequenced in a study of blood T cell repertoires in COVID-19. Clones were read by immunoSEQ multiplex PCR, and TCRdb kept only the in-frame ones, dropping some. The sample yields more than 100,000 clones, about four fifths seen once. Sequencing was done on a sample of peripheral blood. The receptors originated from an elderly woman with acute or convalescent COVID-19.

This clone appeared many times. The rearrangement joins TRBV9 to TRBJ1-1; D may be TRBD1 (5 bases). The CDR3 runs 18 residues. The ends were cut back, 3 bases at V and 1 base at J, with 22 bases in the middle. Germline assignment: CDR1 SGDLS and CDR2 YYNGEE. CDR3 DNA: TGTGCCAGCAGCGCCTATGGGGGGTTCGGGCCCTCGAACACTGAAGCTTTCTTT. Its protein is CASSAYGGFGPSNTEAFF.

The chain carries TRBV7-9 and TRBJ2-1; D gene uncertain. V was shortened by 4 bases and J by 13 bases, with 17 bases between the two germline ends. The CDR3 has 13 amino acids. Germline V CDR1 and CDR2: SEHNR, FQNEAQ (reference sequence). The CDR3 DNA is TGTGCCAGCAGCTCCCATCTTGACACGGCCCAGTTCTTC. This sequence encodes CASSSHLDTAQFF. The variable domain in full, with the rest retrieved from reference TRBV7-9 and TRBJ2-1, is DTGVSQNPRHKITKRGQNVTFRCDPISEHNRLYWYRQTLGQGPEFLTYFQNEAQLEKSRLLSDRFSAERPKGSFSTLEIQRTEQGDSAMYLCASSSHLDTAQFFGPGTRLTVL.

This clone was counted at least ten times. The V and J genes are TRBV7-9 and TRBJ2-7; D might be TRBD1 (6 bases). The CDR3 runs 14 residues. The V gene lost 4 bases and the J gene lost 3 bases, with 13 bases spanning the gap. Per germline, CDR1 SEHNR and CDR2 FQNEAQ (reference sequence). As DNA, the CDR3 is TGTGCCAGCAGCTCCGACAGGCGCCGCTACGAGCAGTACTTC. Amino acid sequence: CASSSDRRRYEQYF.

V is TRBV19 and J is TRBJ1-6; TRBD1 aligns across 7 bases. The CDR3 has 16 amino acids. The J segment lost 5 bases and the V segment lost 6 bases, leaving 10 bases of the junction unmatched. CDR1 and CDR2 (germline): LNHDA, SQIVND (reference sequence). In DNA form, the CDR3 reads TGTGCCAGTAGAACCCTCGGGACAGCAAATAATTCACCCCTCCACTTT. Its protein is CASRTLGTANNSPLHF.

The CDR3 loop is CASSGMWQGSEAFF. The CDR3 DNA is TGTGCCAGCAGCGGAATGTGGCAGGGAAGTGAAGCTTTCTTT. The genes are TRBV2 and TRBJ1-1; tentative D call: TRBD1 (5 bases). Germline V lookup: CDR1 SNHLY, CDR2 FYNNEI. The CDR3 is 14 residues long. V was shortened by 6 bases and J by 7 bases, with 18 bases between the two germline ends.

In DNA, the CDR3 is TGTGCCAGCAGGACCCAGGGGATGGGGGGCTACACCTTC. This gives the protein CASRTQGMGGYTF. The V and J genes are TRBV6-6 and TRBJ1-2, with D possibly being TRBD1 (6 bases). Germline assignment: CDR1 MNHNY and CDR2 SVGAGI (reference sequence). The CDR3 has 13 residues. Trimming stripped 6 bases from V and 8 bases from J, with 16 bases between.

The sample holds a few counts of this clone. The genes are TRBV28 and TRBJ1-2; D perhaps matches TRBD1 (5 bases). Trimming took off 3 bases at V and 7 bases at J, with 9 bases between the two ends. This CDR3 is 12 amino acids long. Looked up from germline, CDR1 is MDHEN and CDR2 is SYDVKM. The CDR3 bases are TGTGCCAGCAGTTTGGTCCAGGGTGGCTACACCTTC. Its protein is CASSLVQGGYTF.

V is TRBV28 and J is TRBJ2-5; TRBD2 matches at 11 bases. Germline assignment: CDR1 MDHEN and CDR2 SYDVKM. The CDR3 runs to 17 residues. J gave up 1 base and V 5 bases, and 9 bases lay outside the gene matches. The CDR3 DNA reads TGTGCCAGCAGTGTTGGGGGGCTAGCGGGAGGCCAAGAGACCCAGTACTTC. Its protein is CASSVGGLAGGQETQYF.

The V call is TRBV5-1, the J call TRBJ2-7; TRBD2 aligns across 12 bases. The CDR3 extends over 15 amino acids. J was trimmed by 4 bases and V by 4 bases; bases with no gene match: 6. Germline V lookup: CDR1 SGHRS, CDR2 YFSETQ. The CDR3 bases are TGCGCCAGCAGCGGAGGACTAGCGGGAAGGTACGAGCAGTACTTC. This encodes CASSGGLAGRYEQYF.

This rearrangement joins TRBV2 to TRBJ1-4, with D tentatively TRBD1 (6 bases). The CDR3 has 14 amino acids. V lost 11 bases, J lost 12 bases, and 25 bases lay in between. The germline gives CDR1 SNHLY, CDR2 FYNNEI. The CDR3 DNA is TGTGCCGGACGTCTTGACAGGTCTCCAGGGGAACTGTTTTTT. Its translation is CAGRLDRSPGELFF.

The rearrangement uses TRBV19 and TRBJ1-1; possibly TRBD1 for D (5 bases). CDR3 length equals 15 residues. Germline V gives CDR1 LNHDA, CDR2 SQIVND (reference sequence). V lost 0 bases and J 3 bases, leaving 11 bases between the germline ends. The CDR3 here is CASSIEGGRDTEAFF. The CDR3 nucleotides are TGTGCCAGTAGTATAGAGGGGGGAAGGGACACTGAAGCTTTCTTT.

This rearrangement joins TRBV9 to TRBJ2-5; 7 bases line up with TRBD2. J gave up 4 bases and V 1 base, and 7 bases lay outside the gene matches. Germline CDR1 SGDLS, CDR2 YYNGEE. The CDR3 extends over 15 amino acids. The CDR3 here is CASSVQAGSGETQYF. In nucleotides, the CDR3 is TGTGCCAGCAGCGTACAAGCGGGAAGCGGAGAGACCCAGTACTTC.

Here the CDR3 DNA reads TGCGCCAGCAGCGCCGGGTCTAGCGGGAAGACCTACGAGCAGTACTTC. Its protein product is CASSAGSSGKTYEQYF. The chain combines TRBV5-1 with TRBJ2-7, with 9 bases matching TRBD2. CDR1 is SGHRS, CDR2 YFSETQ, per germline. CDR3 length: 16 residues. V lost 4 bases and J lost 2; bases outside the gene matches: 10.

This chain links TRBV5-1 with TRBJ2-1, with a weak D call TRBD2 (6 bases). Trimming took off 4 bases at V and 4 bases at J, with 15 bases between the two ends. This CDR3 contains 15 residues. Germline V CDR1 and CDR2: SGHRS, YFSETQ. In DNA form, the CDR3 reads TGCGCCAGCAGCCCGGGAGTGACTCAGTACAATGAGCAGTTCTTC. The encoded protein is CASSPGVTQYNEQFF.

The rearrangement uses TRBV25-1 and TRBJ2-7, with TRBD2 matching over 8 bases. CDR3 size: 15 residues. Germline V gene sequence: CDR1 MGHDK, CDR2 SYGVNS. Trimming at V came to 5 bases and at J to 6 bases, leaving 12 bases not matched to a gene. The DNA of the CDR3 is TGTGCCAGCAGTCCCCGGGTAGCGGGGATGCTCGAGCAGTACTTC. As protein: CASSPRVAGMLEQYF.

V usage is TRBV18 and J usage is TRBJ1-1; 8 bases fit TRBD1. CDR3 size: 16 residues. Losses at the gene ends were 3 bases for V and 0 bases for J; bases not matched to a gene: 6. The V gene's germline CDR1 is KGHSH and CDR2 LQKENI. CDR3 residues: CASSPLGQGLNTEAFF. In nucleotides, the CDR3 is TGTGCCAGCTCACCCCTAGGACAGGGCCTGAACACTGAAGCTTTCTTT.

A single count supports this clone. The chain uses TRBV5-4 and TRBJ2-2; 8 bases map to TRBD1. The CDR3 covers 15 residues. Germline loops: CDR1 SGHNT, CDR2 YYREEE (reference sequence). The trim removed 3 bases at V and 2 bases at J, leaving 3 bases unmatched. The CDR3 loop reads CASSSDRGNTGELFF. CDR3 DNA: TGTGCCAGCAGCTCCGACAGGGGCAACACCGGGGAGCTGTTTTTT. The variable domain in full, with the rest retrieved from reference TRBV5-4 and TRBJ2-2, is ETGVTQSPTHLIKTRGQQVTLRCSSQSGHNTVSWYQQALGQGPQFIFQYYREEENGRGNFPPRFSGLQFPNYSSELNVNALELDDSALYLCASSSDRGNTGELFFGEGSRLTVL.

For the CDR3, the DNA is TGTGCCAGCAGCCAAGCCGGCGGCGGGGATTCACCCCTCCACTTT. Its translation is CASSQAGGGDSPLHF. The J gene is TRBJ1-6, the V gene TRBV3-1 (or the pseudogene TRBV3-2); D gene unclear. This CDR3 is 15 amino acids long. Per germline, CDR1 LGHDT and CDR2 YNNKEL (reference sequence). Trimming removed 1 base at V and 8 bases at J, with 12 bases between.

The rearrangement joins TRBV4-2 to TRBJ2-5; the match to TRBD2 covers 8 bases. The junction had 13 bases not matched to a gene; V was cut back by 3 bases and J by 4 bases. This CDR3 contains 17 residues. Germline CDR1 is LGHNA and CDR2 is YNFKEQ. The CDR3 region is CASSQARYGGALETQYF. As DNA, the CDR3 is TGTGCCAGCAGCCAGGCGAGATACGGGGGGGCGTTAGAGACCCAGTACTTC.